The 4 T cell receptor beta chains given below trace back to one sample, sequenced in a study of blood T cell repertoires in COVID-19. Produced via immunoSEQ multiplex PCR; TCRdb's table is partial and in-frame only. The sample has over 200,000 clones; roughly 90% are singletons. Sequenced input: PBMCs or T cells enriched from blood (not recorded which). The source of these receptors is a woman aged 50 to 65 in a cohort exposed to, infected with or recovered from COVID-19 (not recorded which).

The chain carries TRBV7-9 and TRBJ2-5; D is unresolved. V was shortened by 1 base and J by 5 bases, with 11 bases between the two germline ends. Germline CDR1 is SEHNR and CDR2 is FQNEAQ (reference sequence). This CDR3 contains 14 residues. CDR3 sequence: CASSLVGVLETQYF. DNA for the CDR3: TGTGCCAGCAGCTTAGTTGGAGTATTGGAGACCCAGTACTTC.

The chain has TRBV18 and TRBJ1-5; 10 bases match TRBD1. V lost 5 bases, J lost 6 bases, and 16 bases stayed unmatched. Germline V gene data show CDR1 as KGHSH and CDR2 as LQKENI. This CDR3 spans 18 amino acids. CDR3 sequence reads: CASSLKIPGQGIPQPQHF. The CDR3 nucleotides are TGTGCCAGCTCATTAAAAATCCCGGGACAGGGGATTCCTCAGCCCCAGCATTTT. Using reference TRBV18 and TRBJ1-5 for the parts outside the CDR3, the full variable domain is NAGVMQNPRHLVRRRGQEARLRCSPMKGHSHVYWYRQLPEEGLKFMVYLQKENIIDESGMPKERFSAEFPKEGPSILRIQQVVRGDSAAYFCASSLKIPGQGIPQPQHFGDGTRLSIL.

The chain links TRBV9 to TRBJ2-7, with 9 bases that match TRBD2. V lost 0 bases, J lost 4 bases, and 5 bases stayed unmatched. The CDR3 covers 15 residues. Germline loops: CDR1 SGDLS, CDR2 YYNGEE. The CDR3 loop reads CASSVGLAGSYEQYF. The CDR3 DNA follows: TGTGCCAGCAGCGTAGGGCTAGCGGGGTCATACGAGCAGTACTTC.

CDR3 bases: TGTGCCAGCAGTGAGGGTGGCAGGGTCTATGGCTACACCTTC. The encoded protein is CASSEGGRVYGYTF. V usage is TRBV2 and J usage is TRBJ1-2; possible D gene TRBD1, 5 bases. In germline, CDR1 is SNHLY, CDR2 FYNNEI. The CDR3 covers 14 residues. The V end lost 3 bases, the J end lost 4 bases, and 12 bases lay between the germline ends.